These 9 T cell receptor beta chains were all obtained from the same sample, sequenced in a study of regulatory T cells in long-lasting Graves disease. The TCR beta library used iRepertoire HTBI primers with Arm-PCR amplification of CDR3. TCRdb recomputed calls from the multiplex PCR reads with MiXCR, one row per CDR3 protein. The data hold 430,000 or so distinct CDR3 sequences, with roughly 23% observed a single time. The time point was: persistent/refractory GD, antithyroid drugs over 5 years with positive TRAb. PBMCs were the source of the RNA used for TCR sequencing. Here the sequenced sample was peripheral blood mononuclear cells (PBMCs), taken when the disease was refractory, from a patient treated with antithyroid drugs. The receptor set was obtained from a female donor with Graves disease.

The rearrangement links TRBV4-1 to TRBJ2-5, with TRBD2 identical over 10 bases. The CDR3 length is 19 residues. Germline CDR1 and CDR2: MGHRA and YSYEKL. The ends lost 3 bases at V and 1 base at J; junction bases unmatched: 14. DNA of the CDR3: TGCGCCAGCAGCCACTCTAGACTAGCGGGCTCCGGTCCCCAAGAGACCCAGTACTTC. Translated: CASSHSRLAGSGPQETQYF.

The rearrangement joins TRBV19 to TRBJ2-7; D perhaps matches TRBD1 (6 bases). The V gene lost 3 bases and the J gene lost 5 bases, with 20 bases spanning the gap. Looked up from germline, CDR1 is LNHDA and CDR2 is SQIVND (reference sequence). This CDR3 spans 16 amino acids. CDR3 DNA: TGTGCCAGTAGTATCCTCCTCGTAGGGGGTAGGGACGAGCAGTACTTC. As protein: CASSILLVGGRDEQYF.

In regard to this clonotype: Relative to the germline gene, one junction end is altered; a read error may explain this. The chain couples TRBV27 to TRBJ2-7; D is possibly TRBD2 (6 bases). The CDR3 is made up of 14 amino acids. Germline loops: CDR1 MNHEY, CDR2 SMNVEV (reference sequence). The CDR3 spells CASSFLGGNYEQHF. CDR3 bases: TGTGCCAGCAGTTTTCTGGGCGGGAACTACGAGCAGCACTTC.

J is TRBJ2-5 and V is TRBV20-1, with D unclear. The germline V gene encodes CDR1 DFQATT and CDR2 SNEGSKA (reference sequence). The CDR3 loop spans 17 amino acids. V was trimmed by 0 bases and J by 4 bases, leaving 21 bases between them. CDR3 in amino acids: CSARDNLGFKVRETQYF. CDR3 bases: TGCAGTGCTAGAGACAACCTGGGATTCAAGGTCCGAGAGACCCAGTACTTC.

There are many counts of this clonotype. V gene TRBV7-2 combines with J gene TRBJ1-5; 7 bases are shared with TRBD1. Losses at the gene ends were 5 bases for V and 4 bases for J; bases not matched to a gene: 8. This CDR3 is built from 15 residues. The germline V gene encodes CDR1 SGHTA and CDR2 FQGNSA. CDR3 nucleotides: TGTGCCAGCAGCCATCAAACAGGGGAGAATCAGCCCCAGCATTTT. Its translation is CASSHQTGENQPQHF.

The table lists this clonotype with many counts. J is TRBJ1-1 and V is TRBV19; possibly TRBD1 for D (5 bases). V was pared by 6 bases and J by 0 bases, with 17 bases between. The germline gives CDR1 LNHDA, CDR2 SQIVND (reference sequence). The CDR3 extends over 16 amino acids. CDR3 bases: TGTGCCAGTAGGGGGCCCGGGGCCGACATGAACACTGAAGCTTTCTTT. Its protein is CASRGPGADMNTEAFF.

The chain carries TRBV9 and TRBJ2-5, with D maybe TRBD2 (6 bases). The CDR3 covers 14 residues. Germline V lookup: CDR1 SGDLS, CDR2 YYNGEE. The germline V and J ends were trimmed by 0 bases and 1 base, with 7 bases remaining between them. CDR3 coding DNA: TGTGCCAGCAGCGTAGTAGCGGCCCAAGAGACCCAGTACTTC. Protein: CASSVVAAQETQYF.

The sample holds a few counts of this clonotype. The V call is TRBV11-2, the J call TRBJ2-7; TRBD1 aligns across 9 bases. Germline CDR1 reads SGHAT; CDR2 reads FQNNGV. The ends lost 5 bases at V and 6 bases at J; junction bases unmatched: 5. The length of the CDR3 is 13 residues. CDR3 region: CASSMDRGTEQYF. CDR3 DNA: TGTGCCAGCAGCATGGACAGGGGCACCGAGCAGTACTTC.

This clonotype has at least ten counts. The chain combines TRBV20-1 with TRBJ2-5; D is ambiguous. The CDR3 loop spans 12 amino acids. Germline-derived CDR1 and CDR2 are DFQATT and SNEGSKA (reference sequence). Trimming cost V 3 bases and J 1 base, with 6 bases left between them. The CDR3 DNA sequence: TGCAGTGCTAGCGCGGCCCAAGAGACCCAGTACTTC. Encoded protein: CSASAAQETQYF.